This T cell receptor (beta chain) was recovered during a study of T cells in localized non-small cell lung cancer. Findings and limits, study-wide: In adjacent lung appeared a median approximately 61 of the top 100 tumor clones.

Points on this clone: Its antigen remains unidentified.

Here immunoSEQ multiplex PCR was the method, and the copy in TCRdb shows in-frame clones only, minus some. The sample holds under 2,500 clones; approximately 25% are singletons and the top ten take about a tenth. V was trimmed by 5 bases and J by 0 bases, leaving 3 bases between them. The germline V gene encodes CDR1 LNHDA and CDR2 SQIVND (reference sequence). The CDR3 covers 12 residues. The starting material was normal lung tissue next to the tumor, obtained before any cancer treatment. This sequence was found in a man aged 40 to 70 with stage III lung adenocarcinoma. V and J are TRBV19 and TRBJ2-3; D is uncertain. The CDR3 DNA sequence: TGTGCCAGTAGTTTGAGCACAGATACGCAGTATTTT. Protein product: CASSLSTDTQYF.